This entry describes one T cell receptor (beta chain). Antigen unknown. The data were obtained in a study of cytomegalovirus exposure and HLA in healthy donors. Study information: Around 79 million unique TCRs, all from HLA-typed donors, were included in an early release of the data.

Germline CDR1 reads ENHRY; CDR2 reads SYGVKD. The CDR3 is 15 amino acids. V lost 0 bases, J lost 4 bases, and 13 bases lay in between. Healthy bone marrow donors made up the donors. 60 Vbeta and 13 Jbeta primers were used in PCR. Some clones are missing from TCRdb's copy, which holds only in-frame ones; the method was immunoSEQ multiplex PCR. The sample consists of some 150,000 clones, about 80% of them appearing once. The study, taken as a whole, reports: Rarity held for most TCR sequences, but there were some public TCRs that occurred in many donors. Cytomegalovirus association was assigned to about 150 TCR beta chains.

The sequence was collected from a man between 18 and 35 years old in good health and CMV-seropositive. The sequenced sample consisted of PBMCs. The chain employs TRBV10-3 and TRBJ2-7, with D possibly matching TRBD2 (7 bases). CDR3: CAISESGRGGYEQYF. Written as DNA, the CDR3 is TGTGCCATCAGTGAGTCGGGTAGGGGGGGTTACGAGCAGTACTTC.